This T cell receptor beta chain was sequenced during a study of OX40 agonist ivuxolimab in advanced cancers. The CDR3 loop spans 13 amino acids. V was shortened by 0 bases and J by 6 bases, with 9 bases between the two germline ends. CDR1 and CDR2 from the germline V gene are GTSNPN and SVGIG (reference sequence). Libraries were prepared by immunoSEQ multiplex PCR; TCRdb keeps only in-frame clonotypes and omits some of them. The repertoire consists of 90,000 to 120,000 clones, with about 91% occurring once and the leading ten covering roughly 1.2%. The sample was CD4+ or CD8+ T cells sorted from blood, taken in a trial of the OX40 agonist ivuxolimab. The chain carries TRBV30 and TRBJ2-1; D perhaps matches TRBD1 (5 bases). The sequence was obtained from an adult with an advanced solid tumor such as melanoma, head and neck, liver or kidney cancer. The DNA of the CDR3 is TGTGCCTGGAGTGTACGACAGCCCAATGAGCAGTTCTTC. Residues: CAWSVRQPNEQFF.